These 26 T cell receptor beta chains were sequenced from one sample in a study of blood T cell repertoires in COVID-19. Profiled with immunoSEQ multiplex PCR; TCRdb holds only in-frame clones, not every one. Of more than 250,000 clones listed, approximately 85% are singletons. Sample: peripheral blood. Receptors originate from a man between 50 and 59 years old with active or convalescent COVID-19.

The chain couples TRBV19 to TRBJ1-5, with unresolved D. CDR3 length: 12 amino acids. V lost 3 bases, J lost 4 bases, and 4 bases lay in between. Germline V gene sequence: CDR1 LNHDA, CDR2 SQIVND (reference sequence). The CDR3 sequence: CASSIGNQPQHF. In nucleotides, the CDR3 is TGTGCCAGTAGTATCGGGAATCAGCCCCAGCATTTT. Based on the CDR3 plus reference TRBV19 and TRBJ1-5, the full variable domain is DGGITQSPKYLFRKEGQNVTLSCEQNLNHDAMYWYRQDPGQGLRLIYYSQIVNDFQKGDIAEGYSVSREKKESFPLTVTSAQKNPTAFYLCASSIGNQPQHFGDGTRLSIL.

The CDR3 bases are TGTGCCAGCAGCGAGGGAGGGCCCTTTTTGAATGAGCAGTTCTTC. Encoded protein: CASSEGGPFLNEQFF. This chain connects TRBV27 to TRBJ2-1; TRBD2 aligns across 7 bases. V trimming: 6 bases; J trimming: 7 bases; junction bases outside the gene matches: 12. The CDR3 has 15 amino acids. Germline V gives CDR1 MNHEY, CDR2 SMNVEV (reference sequence).

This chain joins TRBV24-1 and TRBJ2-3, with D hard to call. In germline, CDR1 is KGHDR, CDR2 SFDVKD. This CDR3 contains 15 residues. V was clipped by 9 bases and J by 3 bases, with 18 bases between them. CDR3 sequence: CATSSSQTRTDTQYF. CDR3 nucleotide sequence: TGTGCCACCTCAAGCTCGCAGACGAGGACAGATACGCAGTATTTT.

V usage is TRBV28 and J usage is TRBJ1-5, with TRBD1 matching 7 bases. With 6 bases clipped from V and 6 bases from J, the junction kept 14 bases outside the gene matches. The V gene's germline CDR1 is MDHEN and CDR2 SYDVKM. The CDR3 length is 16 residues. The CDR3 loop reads CASSLLTGAGGQPQHF. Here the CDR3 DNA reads TGTGCCAGCAGCCTTCTTACAGGGGCGGGTGGTCAGCCCCAGCATTTT. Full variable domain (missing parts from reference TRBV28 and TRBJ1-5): DVKVTQSSRYLVKRTGEKVFLECVQDMDHENMFWYRQDPGLGLRLIYFSYDVKMKEKGDIPEGYSVSREKKERFSLILESASTNQTSMYLCASSLLTGAGGQPQHFGDGTRLSIL.

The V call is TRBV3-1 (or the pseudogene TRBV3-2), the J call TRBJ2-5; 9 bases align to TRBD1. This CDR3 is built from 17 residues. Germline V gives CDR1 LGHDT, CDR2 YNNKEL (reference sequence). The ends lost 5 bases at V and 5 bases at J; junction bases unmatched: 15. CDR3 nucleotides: TGTGCCAGCAGCTCTACGGACAGGGGCAGTATATGGGAGACCCAGTACTTC. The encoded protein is CASSSTDRGSIWETQYF.

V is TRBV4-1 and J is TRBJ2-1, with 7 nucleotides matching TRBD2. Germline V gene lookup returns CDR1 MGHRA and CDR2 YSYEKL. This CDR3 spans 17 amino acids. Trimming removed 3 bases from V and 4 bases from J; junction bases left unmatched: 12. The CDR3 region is CASSQRTGTTLYNEQFF. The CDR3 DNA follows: TGCGCCAGCAGCCAGCGAACCGGGACTACCCTTTACAATGAGCAGTTCTTC.

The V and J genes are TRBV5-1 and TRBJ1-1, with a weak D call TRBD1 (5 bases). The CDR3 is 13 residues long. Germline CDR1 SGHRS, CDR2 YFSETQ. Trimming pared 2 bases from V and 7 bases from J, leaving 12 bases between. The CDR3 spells CASSFDRRIEAFF. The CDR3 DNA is TGCGCCAGCAGCTTTGACAGACGAATTGAAGCTTTCTTT. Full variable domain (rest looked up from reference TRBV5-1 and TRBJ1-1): KAGVTQTPRYLIKTRGQQVTLSCSPISGHRSVSWYQQTPGQGLQFLFEYFSETQRNKGNFPGRFSGRQFSNSRSEMNVSTLELGDSALYLCASSFDRRIEAFFGQGTRLTVV.

CDR3 nucleotides: TGTGCCAGCAGTTTGTCCTACGTCGGGGGGAATTCACCCCTCCACTTT. Residues: CASSLSYVGGNSPLHF. The V gene is TRBV27, the J gene TRBJ1-6; maybe TRBD1 (5 bases). There are 16 residues in the CDR3. Germline lookup yields CDR1 MNHEY and CDR2 SMNVEV (reference sequence). Trimming left V 3 bases short and J 7 bases short, with 16 bases between.

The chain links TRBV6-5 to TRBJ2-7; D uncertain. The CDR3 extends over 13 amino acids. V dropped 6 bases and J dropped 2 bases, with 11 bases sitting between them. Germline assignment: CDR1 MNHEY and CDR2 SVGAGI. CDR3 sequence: CASRTAAAYEQYF. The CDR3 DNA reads TGTGCCAGCAGGACGGCGGCTGCCTACGAGCAGTACTTC.

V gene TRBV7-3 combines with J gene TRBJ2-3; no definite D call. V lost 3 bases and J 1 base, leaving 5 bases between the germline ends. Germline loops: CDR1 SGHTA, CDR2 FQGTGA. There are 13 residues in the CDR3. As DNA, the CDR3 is TGTGCCAGCAGCTTCCTAGGCACAGATACGCAGTATTTT. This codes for CASSFLGTDTQYF.

This chain's CDR3 is CASSSNYEQYF. The CDR3 DNA reads TGTGCCAGCAGCTCAAACTACGAGCAGTACTTC. The V gene is TRBV11-3, the J gene TRBJ2-7; D not resolved. CDR1 and CDR2 from the germline V gene are SGHNT and YENEEA. The CDR3 length is 11 residues. V was trimmed by 4 bases and J by 3 bases, leaving 4 bases between them.

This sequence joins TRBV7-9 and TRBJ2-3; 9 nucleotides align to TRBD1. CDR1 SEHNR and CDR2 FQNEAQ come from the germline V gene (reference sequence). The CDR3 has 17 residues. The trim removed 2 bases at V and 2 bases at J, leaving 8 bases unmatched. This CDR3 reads CASSLRAGQGPTDTQYF. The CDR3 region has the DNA TGTGCCAGCAGCTTAAGAGCGGGACAGGGTCCCACAGATACGCAGTATTTT. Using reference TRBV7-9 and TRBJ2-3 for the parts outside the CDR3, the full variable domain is DTGVSQNPRHKITKRGQNVTFRCDPISEHNRLYWYRQTLGQGPEFLTYFQNEAQLEKSRLLSDRFSAERPKGSFSTLEIQRTEQGDSAMYLCASSLRAGQGPTDTQYFGPGTRLTVL.

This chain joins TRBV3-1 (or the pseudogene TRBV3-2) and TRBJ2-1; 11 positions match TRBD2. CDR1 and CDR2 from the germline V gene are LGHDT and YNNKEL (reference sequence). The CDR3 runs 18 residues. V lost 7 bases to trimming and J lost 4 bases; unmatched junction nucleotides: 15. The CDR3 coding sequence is TGTGCCAGCACCCCAGGACTAGCGGGTAGTTACGATTACAATGAGCAGTTCTTC. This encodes CASTPGLAGSYDYNEQFF.

This chain's CDR3 is CASSSSLGSGTGETEAFF. In DNA form, the CDR3 reads TGTGCCAGCAGTTCCTCCCTAGGATCCGGGACAGGGGAAACTGAAGCTTTCTTT. The rearrangement links TRBV27 to TRBJ1-1; 10 bases match TRBD1. This CDR3 has 18 amino acids. After removal of 4 bases from V and 5 bases from J, the junction contained 16 bases not matched to a gene. The germline gives CDR1 MNHEY, CDR2 SMNVEV (reference sequence).

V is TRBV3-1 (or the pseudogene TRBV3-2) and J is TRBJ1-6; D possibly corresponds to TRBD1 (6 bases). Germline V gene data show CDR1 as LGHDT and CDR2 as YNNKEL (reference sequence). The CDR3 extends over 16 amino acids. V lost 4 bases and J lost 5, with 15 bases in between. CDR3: CASSPRGGANNSPLHF. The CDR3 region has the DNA TGTGCCAGCAGCCCACGTGGGGGGGCCAATAATTCACCCCTCCACTTT.

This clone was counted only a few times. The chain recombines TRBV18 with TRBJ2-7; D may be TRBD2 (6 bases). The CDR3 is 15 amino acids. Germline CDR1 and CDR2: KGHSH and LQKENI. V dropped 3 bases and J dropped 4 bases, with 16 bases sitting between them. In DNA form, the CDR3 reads TGTGCCAGCTCACCTACCGGGAGCTCTTGGTACGAGCAGTACTTC. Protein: CASSPTGSSWYEQYF.

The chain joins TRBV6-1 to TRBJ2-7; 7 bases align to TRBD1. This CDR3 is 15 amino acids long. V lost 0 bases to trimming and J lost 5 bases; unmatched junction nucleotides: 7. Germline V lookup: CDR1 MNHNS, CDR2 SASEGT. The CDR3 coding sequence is TGTGCCAGCAGTGAAGCGACAGGGATAAGGCACGAGCAGTACTTC. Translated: CASSEATGIRHEQYF.

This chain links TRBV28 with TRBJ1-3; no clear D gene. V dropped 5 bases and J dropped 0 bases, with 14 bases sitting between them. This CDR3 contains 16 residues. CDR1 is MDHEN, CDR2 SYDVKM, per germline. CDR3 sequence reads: CASSPGSPLSGNTIYF. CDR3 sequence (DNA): TGTGCCAGCAGTCCCGGGTCACCTCTCTCTGGAAACACCATATATTTT.

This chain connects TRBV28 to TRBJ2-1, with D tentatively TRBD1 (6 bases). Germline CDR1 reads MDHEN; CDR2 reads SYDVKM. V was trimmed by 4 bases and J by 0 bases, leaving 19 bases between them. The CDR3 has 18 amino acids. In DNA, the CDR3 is TGTGCCAGCAGTTACCCCCCCGCGACAGGTCTCTCCTACAATGAGCAGTTCTTC. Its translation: CASSYPPATGLSYNEQFF.

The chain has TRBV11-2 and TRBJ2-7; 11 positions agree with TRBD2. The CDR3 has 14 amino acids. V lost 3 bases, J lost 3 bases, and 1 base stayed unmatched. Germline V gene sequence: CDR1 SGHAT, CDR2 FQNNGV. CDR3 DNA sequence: TGTGCCAGCAGCTTGGGACTAGCGGTCTACGAGCAGTACTTC. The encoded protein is CASSLGLAVYEQYF.

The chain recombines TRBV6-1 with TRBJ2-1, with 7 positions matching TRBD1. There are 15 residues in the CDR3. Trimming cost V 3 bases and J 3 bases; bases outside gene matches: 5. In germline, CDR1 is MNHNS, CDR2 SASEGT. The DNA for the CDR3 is TGTGCCAGCAGTGATATTTGGGACAGCTACAATGAGCAGTTCTTC. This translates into CASSDIWDSYNEQFF.

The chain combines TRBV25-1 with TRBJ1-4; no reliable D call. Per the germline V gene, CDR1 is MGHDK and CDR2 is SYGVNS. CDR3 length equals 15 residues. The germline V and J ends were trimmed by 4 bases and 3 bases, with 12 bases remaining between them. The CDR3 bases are TGTGCCAGCAGTGCATTCAGATCTTCTAATGAAAAACTGTTTTTT. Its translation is CASSAFRSSNEKLFF. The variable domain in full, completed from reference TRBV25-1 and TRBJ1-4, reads EADIYQTPRYLVIGTGKKITLECSQTMGHDKMYWYQQDPGMELHLIHYSYGVNSTEKGDLSSESTVSRIRTEHFPLTLESARPSHTSQYLCASSAFRSSNEKLFFGSGTQLSVL.

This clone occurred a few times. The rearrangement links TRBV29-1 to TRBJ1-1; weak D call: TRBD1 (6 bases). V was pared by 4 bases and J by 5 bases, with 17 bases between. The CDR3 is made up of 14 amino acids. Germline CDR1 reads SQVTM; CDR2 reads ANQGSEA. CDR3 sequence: CSVGSGRGWTEAFF. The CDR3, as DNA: TGCAGCGTTGGGTCAGGCAGGGGATGGACTGAAGCTTTCTTT.

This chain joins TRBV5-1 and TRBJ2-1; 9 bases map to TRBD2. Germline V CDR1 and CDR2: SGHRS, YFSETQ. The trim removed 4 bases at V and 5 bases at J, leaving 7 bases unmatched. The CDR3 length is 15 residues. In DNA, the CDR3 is TGCGCCAGCAGCCCCGGGACTAGCCGCCACAATGAGCAGTTCTTC. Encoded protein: CASSPGTSRHNEQFF.

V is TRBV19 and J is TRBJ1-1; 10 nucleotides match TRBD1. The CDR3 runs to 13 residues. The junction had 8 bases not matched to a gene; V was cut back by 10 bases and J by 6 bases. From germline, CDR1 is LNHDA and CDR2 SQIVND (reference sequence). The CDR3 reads CATRGQGSAEAFF. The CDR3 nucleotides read TGTGCCACGAGGGGACAGGGGTCGGCTGAAGCTTTCTTT.

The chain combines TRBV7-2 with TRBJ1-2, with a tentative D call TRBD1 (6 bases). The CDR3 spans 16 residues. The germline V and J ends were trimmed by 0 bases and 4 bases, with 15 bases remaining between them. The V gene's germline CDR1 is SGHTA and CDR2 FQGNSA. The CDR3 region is CASSLALSGTTYGYTF. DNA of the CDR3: TGTGCCAGCAGCTTAGCACTCTCCGGGACAACCTATGGCTACACCTTC. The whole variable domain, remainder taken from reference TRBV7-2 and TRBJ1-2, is GAGVSQSPSNKVTEKGKDVELRCDPISGHTALYWYRQSLGQGLEFLIYFQGNSAPDKSGLPSDRFSAERTGGSVSTLTIQRTQQEDSAVYLCASSLALSGTTYGYTFGSGTRLTVV.